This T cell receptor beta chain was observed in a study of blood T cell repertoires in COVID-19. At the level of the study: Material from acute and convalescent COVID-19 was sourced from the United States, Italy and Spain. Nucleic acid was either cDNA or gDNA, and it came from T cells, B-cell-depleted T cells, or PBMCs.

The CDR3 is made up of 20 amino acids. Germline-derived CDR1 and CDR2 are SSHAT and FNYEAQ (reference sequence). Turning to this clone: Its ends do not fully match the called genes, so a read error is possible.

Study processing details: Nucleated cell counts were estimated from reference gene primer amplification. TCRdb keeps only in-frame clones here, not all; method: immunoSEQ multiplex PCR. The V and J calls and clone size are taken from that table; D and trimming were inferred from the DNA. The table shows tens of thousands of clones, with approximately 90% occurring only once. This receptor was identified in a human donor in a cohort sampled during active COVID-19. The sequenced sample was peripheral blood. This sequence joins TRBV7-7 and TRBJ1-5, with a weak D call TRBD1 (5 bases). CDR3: CASIHHVTKGRTYSNQPQHF. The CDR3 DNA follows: TGTGCTAGCATCCATCACGTCACTAAAGGACGGACATATAGCAATCAGCCCCAGCATTTT. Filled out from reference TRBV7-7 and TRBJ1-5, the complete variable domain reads GAGVSQSPRYKVTKRGQDVTLRCDPISSHATLYWYQQALGQGPEFLTYFNYEAQPDKSGLPSDRFSAERPEGSISTLTIQRTEQRDSAMYRCASIHHVTKGRTYSNQPQHFGDGTRLSIL.